The T cell receptor (beta chain) described here comes from a study of blood T cell repertoires in COVID-19. Clones were sequenced by immunoSEQ multiplex PCR, and TCRdb holds only the in-frame ones, with some missing. The sample yields 65,000 to 85,000 clones, around three quarters seen once. The CDR3 is 13 residues long. Germline V CDR1 and CDR2: SGDLS, YYNGEE. V gave up 0 bases and J gave up 4 bases, with 4 bases separating them. The chain is built from TRBV9 and TRBJ2-2; D not resolved. The receptor's source is a man aged 45-65 years with active or convalescent COVID-19. The sequenced sample was peripheral blood. In DNA form, the CDR3 reads TGTGCCAGCAGCGTAGTGGCCACCGGGGAGCTGTTTTTT. Its translation is CASSVVATGELFF.